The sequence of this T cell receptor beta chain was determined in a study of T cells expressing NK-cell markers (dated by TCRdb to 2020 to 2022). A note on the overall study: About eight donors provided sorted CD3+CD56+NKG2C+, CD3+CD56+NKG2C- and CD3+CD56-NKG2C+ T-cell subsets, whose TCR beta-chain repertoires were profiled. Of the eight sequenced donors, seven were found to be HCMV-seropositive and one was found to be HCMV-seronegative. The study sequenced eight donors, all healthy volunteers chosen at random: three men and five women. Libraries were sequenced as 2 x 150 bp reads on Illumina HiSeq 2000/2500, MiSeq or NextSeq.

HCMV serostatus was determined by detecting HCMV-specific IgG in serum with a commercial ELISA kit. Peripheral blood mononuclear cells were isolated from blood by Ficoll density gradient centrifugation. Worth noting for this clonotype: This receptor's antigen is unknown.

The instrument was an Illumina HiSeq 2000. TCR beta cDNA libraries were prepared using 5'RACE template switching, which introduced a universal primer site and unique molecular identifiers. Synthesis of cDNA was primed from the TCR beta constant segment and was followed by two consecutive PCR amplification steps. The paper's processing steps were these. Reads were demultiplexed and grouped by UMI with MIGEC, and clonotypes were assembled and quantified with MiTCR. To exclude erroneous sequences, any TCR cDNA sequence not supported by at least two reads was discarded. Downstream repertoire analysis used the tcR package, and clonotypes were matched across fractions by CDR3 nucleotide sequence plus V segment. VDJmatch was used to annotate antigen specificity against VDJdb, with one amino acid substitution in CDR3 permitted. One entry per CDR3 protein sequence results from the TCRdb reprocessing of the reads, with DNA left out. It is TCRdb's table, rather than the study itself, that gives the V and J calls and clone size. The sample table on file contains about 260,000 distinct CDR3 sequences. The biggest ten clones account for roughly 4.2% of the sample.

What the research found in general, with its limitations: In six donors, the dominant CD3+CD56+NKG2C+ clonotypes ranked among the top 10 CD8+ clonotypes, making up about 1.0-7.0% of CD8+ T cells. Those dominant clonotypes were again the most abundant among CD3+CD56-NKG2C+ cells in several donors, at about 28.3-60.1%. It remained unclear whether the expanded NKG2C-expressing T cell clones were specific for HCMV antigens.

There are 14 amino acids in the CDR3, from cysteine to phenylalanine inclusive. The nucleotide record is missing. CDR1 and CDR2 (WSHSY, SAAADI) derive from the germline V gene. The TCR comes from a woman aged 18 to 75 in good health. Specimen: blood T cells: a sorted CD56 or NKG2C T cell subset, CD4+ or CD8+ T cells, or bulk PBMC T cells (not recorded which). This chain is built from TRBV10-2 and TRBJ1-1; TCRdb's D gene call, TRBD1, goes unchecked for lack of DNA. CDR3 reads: CASARTGWNTEAFF.